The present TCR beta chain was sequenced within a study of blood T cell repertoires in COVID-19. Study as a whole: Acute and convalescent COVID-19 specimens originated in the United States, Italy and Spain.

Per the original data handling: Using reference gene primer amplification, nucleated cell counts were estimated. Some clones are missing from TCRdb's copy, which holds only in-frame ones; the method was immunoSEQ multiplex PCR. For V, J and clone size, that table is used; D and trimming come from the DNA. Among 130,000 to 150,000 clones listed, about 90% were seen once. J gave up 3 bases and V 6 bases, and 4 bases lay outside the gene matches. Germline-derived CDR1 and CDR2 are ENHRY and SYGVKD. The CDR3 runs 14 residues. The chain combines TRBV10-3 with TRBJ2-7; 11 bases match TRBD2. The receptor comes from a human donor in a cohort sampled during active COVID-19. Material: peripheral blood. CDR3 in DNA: TGTGCCATCAGCAAACTAGCGGGGGACTACGAGCAGTACTTC. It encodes CAISKLAGDYEQYF.